A selection of T cell receptor beta chains follows, all from one sample in a study of blood T cell repertoires in COVID-19. Some clones are missing from TCRdb's copy, which holds only in-frame ones; the method was immunoSEQ multiplex PCR. Here the sample spans around 240,000 clones, 86% being singletons. The material sequenced was PBMCs or T cells enriched from blood (not recorded which). The receptors stem from a woman aged 45-65 years who had recovered from COVID-19. The CDR3 runs from the conserved cysteine through the conserved F or W. Each record gives: V gene, CDR3 length, D gene, clone size, J gene, CDR3 DNA, CDR3 protein. A D gene is named only where the DNA matches it firmly. Clone size is given for some rows only: seen once, a few or many times, or a class if the clone is expanded.

V gene: TRBV5-4; CDR3 length: 16; D gene: TRBD2; clone size: .; J gene: TRBJ2-1; CDR3 DNA: TGTGCCAGCAGCATTAGGACTAGCGGGGCGAAGGATGAGCAGTTCTTC; CDR3 protein: CASSIRTSGAKDEQFF
V gene: TRBV6-5; CDR3 length: 13; D gene: .; clone size: .; J gene: TRBJ1-1; CDR3 DNA: TGTGCCAGCAGTTCGGGAGTTGGCACTGAAGCTTTCTTT; CDR3 protein: CASSSGVGTEAFF
V gene: TRBV6-1; CDR3 length: 15; D gene: TRBD2; clone size: .; J gene: TRBJ2-7; CDR3 DNA: TGTGCCAGCAGTGAGGGGCTAGCGGGAGGCTACGAGCAGTACTTC; CDR3 protein: CASSEGLAGGYEQYF
V gene: TRBV3-1/TRBV3-2; CDR3 length: 14; D gene: .; clone size: .; J gene: TRBJ1-2; CDR3 DNA: TGTGCCAGCAGCCAAGGTGTAAACCTATATGGCTACACCTTC; CDR3 protein: CASSQGVNLYGYTF
V gene: TRBV15; CDR3 length: 14; D gene: .; clone size: .; J gene: TRBJ2-1; CDR3 DNA: TGTGCCACCAGCAGAGTTGGGCGGGACAATGAGCAGTTCTTC; CDR3 protein: CATSRVGRDNEQFF
V gene: TRBV2; CDR3 length: 18; D gene: TRBD1; clone size: .; J gene: TRBJ1-2; CDR3 DNA: TGTGCCAGCAGTGCCCGGGGACAGGGGGTGCCTACTAACTATGGCTACACCTTC; CDR3 protein: CASSARGQGVPTNYGYTF
V gene: TRBV6-1; CDR3 length: 15; D gene: .; clone size: .; J gene: TRBJ1-5; CDR3 DNA: TGTGCCAGCAGTGAACTGGACAGCCTTAGTCGGCCCCAGCATTTT; CDR3 protein: CASSELDSLSRPQHF
V gene: TRBV19; CDR3 length: 17; D gene: TRBD2; clone size: once; J gene: TRBJ2-3; CDR3 DNA: TGTGCCAGTAGTGCTTCGACGGGACTAGCCTCTGGGGATACGCAGTATTTT; CDR3 protein: CASSASTGLASGDTQYF
V gene: TRBV30; CDR3 length: 12; D gene: .; clone size: .; J gene: TRBJ2-7; CDR3 DNA: TGTGCCTGGAACGTGGGGCCCTACGAGCAGTACTTC; CDR3 protein: CAWNVGPYEQYF
V gene: TRBV4-2; CDR3 length: 17; D gene: TRBD2; clone size: .; J gene: TRBJ2-1; CDR3 DNA: TGTGCCAGCAGCCAAGATGGGGGACTAGCGGCTTACAATGAGCAGTTCTTC; CDR3 protein: CASSQDGGLAAYNEQFF
V gene: TRBV4-1; CDR3 length: 14; D gene: TRBD2; clone size: .; J gene: TRBJ2-1; CDR3 DNA: TGCGCCAGCAGCCAACCTAGCGGTTACAATGAGCAGTTCTTC; CDR3 protein: CASSQPSGYNEQFF
V gene: TRBV2; CDR3 length: 13; D gene: TRBD2; clone size: .; J gene: TRBJ2-7; CDR3 DNA: TGTGCCACCAGGACTAGCGGGAGCCACGAGCAGTACTTC; CDR3 protein: CATRTSGSHEQYF
V gene: TRBV28; CDR3 length: 12; D gene: .; clone size: .; J gene: TRBJ1-4; CDR3 DNA: TGTGCCAGCAGTTCTCAGGGGGAAAAACTGTTTTTT; CDR3 protein: CASSSQGEKLFF
V gene: TRBV19; CDR3 length: 14; D gene: .; clone size: .; J gene: TRBJ1-4; CDR3 DNA: TGTGCCAGTAGTATCTCCGGGACACAGGAAAAACTGTTTTTT; CDR3 protein: CASSISGTQEKLFF
V gene: TRBV9; CDR3 length: 14; D gene: TRBD1; clone size: .; J gene: TRBJ1-1; CDR3 DNA: TGTGCCAGCAGCGTAGCCGGGACAGGGGTTGAAGCTTTCTTT; CDR3 protein: CASSVAGTGVEAFF
V gene: TRBV27; CDR3 length: 14; D gene: TRBD1; clone size: .; J gene: TRBJ1-2; CDR3 DNA: TGTGCCAGCAGTTGGGACAGGGCCAACTATGGCTACACCTTC; CDR3 protein: CASSWDRANYGYTF
V gene: TRBV7-2; CDR3 length: 15; D gene: .; clone size: .; J gene: TRBJ2-5; CDR3 DNA: TGTGCCAGCAGCTTAGTAGTCGGCCCGGGAGAGACCCAGTACTTC; CDR3 protein: CASSLVVGPGETQYF
V gene: TRBV6-2/TRBV6-3; CDR3 length: 15; D gene: TRBD1; clone size: .; J gene: TRBJ2-4; CDR3 DNA: TGTGCCAGCAGTACGACAGGGGTAGCCAAAAACATTCAGTACTTC; CDR3 protein: CASSTTGVAKNIQYF
V gene: TRBV2; CDR3 length: 13; D gene: .; clone size: .; J gene: TRBJ2-4; CDR3 DNA: TGTGCCAGCAGTGCCGACAGCGAAAACATTCAGTACTTC; CDR3 protein: CASSADSENIQYF
V gene: TRBV7-2; CDR3 length: 16; D gene: .; clone size: .; J gene: TRBJ2-3; CDR3 DNA: TGTGCCAGCAGCTTAGGTATTACTTCTGGCACAGATACGCAGTATTTT; CDR3 protein: CASSLGITSGTDTQYF
V gene: TRBV25-1; CDR3 length: 14; D gene: TRBD1; clone size: .; J gene: TRBJ2-7; CDR3 DNA: TGTGCCAGCACCATAGGGGGCGCATCCCTCGAGCAGTACTTC; CDR3 protein: CASTIGGASLEQYF
V gene: TRBV7-3; CDR3 length: 15; D gene: .; clone size: .; J gene: TRBJ2-3; CDR3 DNA: TGTGCCAGCAGCTTAGCGGCCCGAAACACAGATACGCAGTATTTT; CDR3 protein: CASSLAARNTDTQYF
V gene: TRBV25-1; CDR3 length: 13; D gene: .; clone size: .; J gene: TRBJ1-2; CDR3 DNA: TGTGCCAGCGGTCCGGGAGGGTCGCGGGGCTACACCTTC; CDR3 protein: CASGPGGSRGYTF
V gene: TRBV7-3; CDR3 length: 13; D gene: .; clone size: .; J gene: TRBJ1-1; CDR3 DNA: TGTGCCAGCAGCCGACAGCTGAACACTGAAGCTTTCTTT; CDR3 protein: CASSRQLNTEAFF
V gene: TRBV18; CDR3 length: 16; D gene: TRBD2; clone size: .; J gene: TRBJ2-5; CDR3 DNA: TGTGCCAGCTCACTACCCCCCGGGACTAGGATGGAGACCCAGTACTTC; CDR3 protein: CASSLPPGTRMETQYF
V gene: TRBV7-3; CDR3 length: 15; D gene: TRBD2; clone size: once; J gene: TRBJ2-1; CDR3 DNA: TGTGCCAGCAGCTCGACTAGCGGGATGAGAAATGAGCAGTTCTTC; CDR3 protein: CASSSTSGMRNEQFF
V gene: TRBV5-1; CDR3 length: 16; D gene: TRBD2; clone size: .; J gene: TRBJ2-2; CDR3 DNA: TGCGCCAGCAGCTTTAGCGGGGGCGCGAACACCGGGGAGCTGTTTTTT; CDR3 protein: CASSFSGGANTGELFF
V gene: TRBV19; CDR3 length: 16; D gene: .; clone size: .; J gene: TRBJ1-1; CDR3 DNA: TGTGCCAGTAGTAACCAAAACAGGGCTTATAACACTGAAGCTTTCTTT; CDR3 protein: CASSNQNRAYNTEAFF
V gene: TRBV5-8; CDR3 length: 13; D gene: .; clone size: once; J gene: TRBJ1-5; CDR3 DNA: TGTGCCAGCAGCTTGACAGTCAATCAGCCCCAGCATTTT; CDR3 protein: CASSLTVNQPQHF
V gene: TRBV5-1; CDR3 length: 15; D gene: TRBD1; clone size: .; J gene: TRBJ1-4; CDR3 DNA: TGCGCCAGCAAGGGGGCTAATAGAGTTAATGAAAAACTGTTTTTT; CDR3 protein: CASKGANRVNEKLFF
V gene: TRBV7-2; CDR3 length: 19; D gene: TRBD2; clone size: .; J gene: TRBJ2-5; CDR3 DNA: TGTGCCAGCAGCTGGAAAGCGGGGACTAGCGGTCGCCTTCAAGAGACCCAGTACTTC; CDR3 protein: CASSWKAGTSGRLQETQYF
V gene: TRBV5-1; CDR3 length: 13; D gene: .; clone size: .; J gene: TRBJ1-4; CDR3 DNA: TGCGCCAGCAGGTCAGCAACTAATGAAAAACTGTTTTTT; CDR3 protein: CASRSATNEKLFF
V gene: TRBV27; CDR3 length: 14; D gene: .; clone size: .; J gene: TRBJ1-5; CDR3 DNA: TGTGCCAGCAGGGAGTTGGTCAGCAATCAGCCCCAGCATTTT; CDR3 protein: CASRELVSNQPQHF
V gene: TRBV7-9; CDR3 length: 15; D gene: .; clone size: .; J gene: TRBJ2-5; CDR3 DNA: TGTGCCAGCAGCTCCCTGGGGGCGGGGGCAGAGACCCAGTACTTC; CDR3 protein: CASSSLGAGAETQYF
V gene: TRBV5-1; CDR3 length: 15; D gene: .; clone size: .; J gene: TRBJ1-5; CDR3 DNA: TGCGCCAGCAGCTTGGGCATGGCCGGAGATCAGCCCCAGCATTTT; CDR3 protein: CASSLGMAGDQPQHF
V gene: TRBV11-3; CDR3 length: 14; D gene: .; clone size: .; J gene: TRBJ1-4; CDR3 DNA: TGTGCCAGCAGCTTAGAACGGTCTAATGAAAAACTGTTTTTT; CDR3 protein: CASSLERSNEKLFF
V gene: TRBV27; CDR3 length: 16; D gene: .; clone size: .; J gene: TRBJ2-1; CDR3 DNA: TGTGCCAGCAGTTTTCGGGCCACAGGGAGAGGGGATGAGCAGTTCTTC; CDR3 protein: CASSFRATGRGDEQFF
V gene: TRBV6-2/TRBV6-3; CDR3 length: 17; D gene: TRBD2; clone size: .; J gene: TRBJ2-1; CDR3 DNA: TGTGCCAGCAGTTACGCGTCTAGCGGGAACCTACGCAATGAGCAGTTCTTC; CDR3 protein: CASSYASSGNLRNEQFF
V gene: TRBV3-1/TRBV3-2; CDR3 length: 14; D gene: .; clone size: .; J gene: TRBJ1-6; CDR3 DNA: TGTGCCAGCAGCCAAGATTTTTTCGATTCACCCCTCCACTTT; CDR3 protein: CASSQDFFDSPLHF
V gene: TRBV5-1; CDR3 length: 16; D gene: TRBD1; clone size: .; J gene: TRBJ2-3; CDR3 DNA: TGCGCCAGCAGCTACAGGGGACAGGAACGCACAGATACGCAGTATTTT; CDR3 protein: CASSYRGQERTDTQYF
V gene: TRBV20-1; CDR3 length: 14; D gene: .; clone size: .; J gene: TRBJ1-3; CDR3 DNA: TGCAGTGCTAGTTTTGGGGGCGGCGGAAACACCATATATTTT; CDR3 protein: CSASFGGGGNTIYF
V gene: TRBV12-3/TRBV12-4; CDR3 length: 13; D gene: .; clone size: .; J gene: TRBJ1-4; CDR3 DNA: TGTGCCAGCAGTCGACAGCAAAATGAAAAACTGTTTTTT; CDR3 protein: CASSRQQNEKLFF
V gene: TRBV3-1/TRBV3-2; CDR3 length: 16; D gene: TRBD2; clone size: .; J gene: TRBJ2-1; CDR3 DNA: TGTGCCAGCAGCCCCTGGAGCGGGGAGCCCTACAATGAGCAGTTCTTC; CDR3 protein: CASSPWSGEPYNEQFF
V gene: TRBV9; CDR3 length: 14; D gene: .; clone size: .; J gene: TRBJ1-3; CDR3 DNA: TGTGCCAGCAGCGTTCGCGGACTGGGAAACACCATATATTTT; CDR3 protein: CASSVRGLGNTIYF
V gene: TRBV7-9; CDR3 length: 14; D gene: .; clone size: .; J gene: TRBJ1-2; CDR3 DNA: TGTGCCAGCAGCTTAGGTGGCGGCCCTGACGGCTACACCTTC; CDR3 protein: CASSLGGGPDGYTF
V gene: TRBV5-6; CDR3 length: 14; D gene: .; clone size: .; J gene: TRBJ1-1; CDR3 DNA: TGTGCCAGCAGCTATTCAGGGGAGAACACTGAAGCTTTCTTT; CDR3 protein: CASSYSGENTEAFF
V gene: TRBV7-2; CDR3 length: 13; D gene: .; clone size: .; J gene: TRBJ1-1; CDR3 DNA: TGTGCCAGCAGCTTAGTCCAGGGGTTACGAGCTTTCTTT; CDR3 protein: CASSLVQGLRAFF
V gene: TRBV6-2/TRBV6-3; CDR3 length: 14; D gene: .; clone size: once; J gene: TRBJ1-2; CDR3 DNA: TGTGCCAGCAGTCCCACCGGGACATCGTATGGCTACACCTTC; CDR3 protein: CASSPTGTSYGYTF
V gene: TRBV7-6; CDR3 length: 15; D gene: TRBD1; clone size: .; J gene: TRBJ2-1; CDR3 DNA: TGTGCCAGCAGCTCCCTAGGACAGGGTTTCAATGAGCAGTTCTTC; CDR3 protein: CASSSLGQGFNEQFF
V gene: TRBV14; CDR3 length: 15; D gene: .; clone size: .; J gene: TRBJ2-5; CDR3 DNA: TGTGCCAGCAGCCAAGTTTCGGGATTTCGAGAGACCCAGTACTTC; CDR3 protein: CASSQVSGFRETQYF
V gene: TRBV4-1; CDR3 length: 16; D gene: TRBD1; clone size: few; J gene: TRBJ1-5; CDR3 DNA: TGCGCCAGCAGCCCAGGGACAGGGGGCGGCAATCAGCCCCAGCATTTT; CDR3 protein: CASSPGTGGGNQPQHF
V gene: TRBV6-5; CDR3 length: 14; D gene: .; clone size: .; J gene: TRBJ1-4; CDR3 DNA: TGTGCCGGACGAGCGAGGGGAGGGTCTGAAAAACTGTTTTTT; CDR3 protein: CAGRARGGSEKLFF
V gene: TRBV7-2; CDR3 length: 14; D gene: .; clone size: once; J gene: TRBJ1-2; CDR3 DNA: TGTGCCAGCACCCCGGACAGATCGAGCTATGGCTACACCTTC; CDR3 protein: CASTPDRSSYGYTF
V gene: TRBV6-5; CDR3 length: 13; D gene: .; clone size: few; J gene: TRBJ1-2; CDR3 DNA: TGTGCCAGCAAATCTTCCGGGTCCTATGGCTACACCTTC; CDR3 protein: CASKSSGSYGYTF
V gene: TRBV12-3/TRBV12-4; CDR3 length: 13; D gene: TRBD2; clone size: .; J gene: TRBJ2-3; CDR3 DNA: TGTGCCAGCAGACTAGCGGGCACAGATACGCAGTATTTT; CDR3 protein: CASRLAGTDTQYF
V gene: TRBV11-3; CDR3 length: 16; D gene: TRBD1; clone size: .; J gene: TRBJ2-2; CDR3 DNA: TGTGCCAGCAGGTGGGGGCAGGGGGTAGGACCCGGGGAGCTGTTTTTT; CDR3 protein: CASRWGQGVGPGELFF
V gene: TRBV27; CDR3 length: 17; D gene: TRBD2; clone size: few; J gene: TRBJ2-1; CDR3 DNA: TGTGCCAGCAGTCCACTAGCGGGAGGGCGTTGGGTCCATGAGCAGTTCTTC; CDR3 protein: CASSPLAGGRWVHEQFF
V gene: TRBV25-1; CDR3 length: 14; D gene: .; clone size: .; J gene: TRBJ1-1; CDR3 DNA: TGTGCCAGCAGTCCTCAGACTGTGAACACTGAAGCTTTCTTT; CDR3 protein: CASSPQTVNTEAFF
V gene: TRBV5-7; CDR3 length: 14; D gene: .; clone size: .; J gene: TRBJ1-2; CDR3 DNA: TGTGCCAGCAGCTCGGGACAAAATAACTATGGCTACACCTTC; CDR3 protein: CASSSGQNNYGYTF